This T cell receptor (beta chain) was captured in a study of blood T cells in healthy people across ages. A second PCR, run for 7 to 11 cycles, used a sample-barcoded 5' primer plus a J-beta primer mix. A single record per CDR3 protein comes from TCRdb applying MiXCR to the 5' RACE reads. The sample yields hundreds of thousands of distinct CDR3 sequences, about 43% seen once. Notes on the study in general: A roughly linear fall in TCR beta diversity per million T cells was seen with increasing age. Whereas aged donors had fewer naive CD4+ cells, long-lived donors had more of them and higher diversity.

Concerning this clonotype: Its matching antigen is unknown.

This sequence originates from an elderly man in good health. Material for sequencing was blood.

CDR3 bases: TGCAGTGCTAGAGTCGGCCCAGATACGCAGTATTTT. This sequence encodes CSARVGPDTQYF. V is TRBV20-1 and J is TRBJ2-3; D is unresolved. V was pared by 1 base and J by 4 bases, with 6 bases between. Germline CDR1 is DFQATT and CDR2 is SNEGSKA (reference sequence). The CDR3 covers 12 residues.